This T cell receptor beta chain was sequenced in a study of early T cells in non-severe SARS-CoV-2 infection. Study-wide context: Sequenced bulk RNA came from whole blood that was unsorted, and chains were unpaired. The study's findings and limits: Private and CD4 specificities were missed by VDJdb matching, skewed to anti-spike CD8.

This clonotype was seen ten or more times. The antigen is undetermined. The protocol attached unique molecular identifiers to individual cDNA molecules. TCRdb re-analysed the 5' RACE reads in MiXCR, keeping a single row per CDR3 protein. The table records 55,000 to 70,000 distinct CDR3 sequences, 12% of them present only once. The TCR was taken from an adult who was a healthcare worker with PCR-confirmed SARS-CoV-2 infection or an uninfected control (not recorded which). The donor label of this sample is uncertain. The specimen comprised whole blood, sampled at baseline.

The CDR3 bases are TGTGCCACCAGTGCCCCCATCACAGATACGCAGTATTTT. It translates to CATSAPITDTQYF. V is TRBV24-1 and J is TRBJ2-3; D gene ambiguous. Germline assignment: CDR1 KGHDR and CDR2 SFDVKD. This CDR3 has 13 amino acids. V lost 5 bases, J lost 2 bases, and 7 bases lay in between.